These 14 T cell receptor beta chains share one sample of origin, sequenced in a study of OX40 agonist ivuxolimab in advanced cancers. The assay was immunoSEQ multiplex PCR, and TCRdb's table has in-frame clones only and misses some. The table lists 65,000 to 95,000 clones, 65% to 85% of them singletons. The material was CD4+ or CD8+ T cells sorted from blood, obtained in a trial of the OX40 agonist ivuxolimab. The receptors derive from an adult with an advanced solid tumor such as melanoma, head and neck, liver or kidney cancer.

The chain joins TRBV2 to TRBJ2-1; TRBD1 matches 12 bases. Germline V gene lookup returns CDR1 SNHLY and CDR2 FYNNEI. The CDR3 covers 19 residues. V lost 2 bases to trimming and J lost 6 bases; unmatched junction nucleotides: 14. CDR3: CASSESGTGGRGDGNEQFF. DNA of the CDR3: TGTGCCAGCAGTGAATCCGGGACAGGGGGCAGGGGTGACGGCAATGAGCAGTTCTTC.

J is TRBJ1-2 and V is TRBV2, with D perhaps TRBD1 (6 bases). Trimming cost V 8 bases and J 0 bases, with 25 bases left between them. The CDR3 totals 18 residues. Per the germline V gene, CDR1 is SNHLY and CDR2 is FYNNEI. This CDR3 is CASGGGRGSRDANYGYTF. The CDR3, as DNA: TGTGCCAGCGGCGGGGGCAGGGGAAGTCGGGACGCTAACTATGGCTACACCTTC.

This clone has only one observation. Other DNA variants within this sample encode the same CDR3. The rearrangement links TRBV28 to TRBJ2-5; 8 bases align to TRBD1. The germline CDR1 and CDR2 sequences are MDHEN and SYDVKM. The CDR3 extends over 15 amino acids. With 5 bases clipped from V and 4 bases from J, the junction kept 9 bases outside the gene matches. CDR3 sequence (DNA): TGTGCCAGCAGTCGACCCGACAGGGGCGGAGAGACCCAGTACTTC. This sequence encodes CASSRPDRGGETQYF.

This chain's CDR3 is CASSLGGTGNTIYF. DNA for the CDR3: TGTGCCAGCAGCTTAGGAGGGACTGGAAACACCATATATTTT. V is TRBV11-3 and J is TRBJ1-3; D gene uncertain. Germline V gene data show CDR1 as SGHNT and CDR2 as YENEEA. The CDR3 extends over 14 amino acids. Trimming left V 1 base short and J 2 bases short, with 6 bases between.

The chain employs TRBV18 and TRBJ2-7; 10 positions match TRBD1. The V segment lost 6 bases and the J segment 6 bases; nucleotides outside the gene matches: 11. Germline V lookup: CDR1 KGHSH, CDR2 LQKENI. The CDR3 has 15 residues. CDR3 sequence: CASSQPDRGRVEQYF. The CDR3 DNA reads TGTGCCAGCTCCCAGCCAGACAGGGGGCGAGTCGAGCAGTACTTC. Variable domain in full (rest from reference TRBV18 and TRBJ2-7): NAGVMQNPRHLVRRRGQEARLRCSPMKGHSHVYWYRQLPEEGLKFMVYLQKENIIDESGMPKERFSAEFPKEGPSILRIQQVVRGDSAAYFCASSQPDRGRVEQYFGPGTRLTVT.

The chain uses TRBV5-1 and TRBJ1-6; perhaps TRBD1 as D (5 bases). Looked up from germline, CDR1 is SGHRS and CDR2 is YFSETQ. The CDR3 extends over 17 amino acids. Trimming cost V 0 bases and J 7 bases, with 17 bases left between them. The CDR3 DNA is TGCGCCAGCAGCTTGGCTGGCAGGGCCTCATCAAATTCACCCCTCCACTTT. Residues: CASSLAGRASSNSPLHF.

This chain joins TRBV2 and TRBJ2-3; 10 bases match TRBD2. In germline, CDR1 is SNHLY, CDR2 FYNNEI. The trim removed 1 base at V and 6 bases at J, leaving 4 bases unmatched. This CDR3 comprises 15 residues. CDR3 DNA: TGTGCCAGCAGTGAAGTACTAGCGGGAATTGATACGCAGTATTTT. Translating gives CASSEVLAGIDTQYF.

V is TRBV5-1 and J is TRBJ1-1; D call uncertain. Between the trimmed V and J ends, which lost 2 bases and 1 base, there was a span of 9 bases. The CDR3 spans 14 residues. Germline-derived CDR1 and CDR2 are SGHRS and YFSETQ. The CDR3 loop is CASSLIPGNTEAFF. CDR3 DNA: TGCGCCAGCAGCTTAATTCCGGGGAACACTGAAGCTTTCTTT.

The chain has TRBV25-1 and TRBJ2-1; D gene unclear. V gave up 6 bases and J gave up 7 bases, with 7 bases separating them. The length of the CDR3 is 11 residues. Germline CDR1 is MGHDK and CDR2 is SYGVNS. Written as DNA, the CDR3 is TGTGCCAGCAGGGAGAATAATGAGCAGTTCTTC. Its translation is CASRENNEQFF. Based on the CDR3 plus reference TRBV25-1 and TRBJ2-1, the full variable domain is EADIYQTPRYLVIGTGKKITLECSQTMGHDKMYWYQQDPGMELHLIHYSYGVNSTEKGDLSSESTVSRIRTEHFPLTLESARPSHTSQYLCASRENNEQFFGPGTRLTVL.

The V call is TRBV7-9, the J call TRBJ2-7; a weak D match, TRBD1 (5 bases). V was pared by 6 bases and J by 3 bases, with 9 bases between. Looked up from germline, CDR1 is SEHNR and CDR2 is FQNEAQ (reference sequence). This CDR3 is built from 12 residues. The CDR3 bases are TGTGCCAGCAGTTCTCAGGGCTACGAGCAGTACTTC. As protein: CASSSQGYEQYF.

The chain links TRBV7-6 to TRBJ2-3; a weak D match, TRBD1 (6 bases). The V end was cut by 0 bases, the J end by 8 bases, with 15 bases between. Looked up from germline, CDR1 is SGHVS and CDR2 is FNYEAQ. The CDR3 runs 15 residues. The CDR3 DNA follows: TGTGCCAGCAGCTTAGCGCGGACAGTTCAGGGTACGCAGTATTTT. This codes for CASSLARTVQGTQYF.

The chain combines TRBV5-1 with TRBJ2-3; TRBD2 agrees at 7 bases. Germline V gene data show CDR1 as SGHRS and CDR2 as YFSETQ. CDR3 length: 15 residues. The trim removed 6 bases at V and 4 bases at J, leaving 11 bases unmatched. The DNA for the CDR3 is TGCGCCAGCACCCATCGGGGGGAAATATCAGATACGCAGTATTTT. Translating it yields CASTHRGEISDTQYF.

This chain uses TRBV6-5 with TRBJ1-6; the D gene is possibly TRBD1 (5 bases). From germline, CDR1 is MNHEY and CDR2 SVGAGI. Trimming took off 0 bases at V and 2 bases at J, with 8 bases between the two ends. The length of the CDR3 is 16 residues. The CDR3 coding sequence is TGTGCCAGCAGTTACTCTGACAGAACCTATAATTCACCCCTCCACTTT. Its translation: CASSYSDRTYNSPLHF.

This chain uses TRBV29-1 with TRBJ2-3; 9 positions match TRBD2. Per the germline V gene, CDR1 is SQVTM and CDR2 is ANQGSEA. Trimming cost V 7 bases and J 0 bases; bases outside gene matches: 8. CDR3 length equals 15 residues. CDR3 coding DNA: TGCAGCGCTACTAGCGGGCTACATAGCACAGATACGCAGTATTTT. As protein: CSATSGLHSTDTQYF.